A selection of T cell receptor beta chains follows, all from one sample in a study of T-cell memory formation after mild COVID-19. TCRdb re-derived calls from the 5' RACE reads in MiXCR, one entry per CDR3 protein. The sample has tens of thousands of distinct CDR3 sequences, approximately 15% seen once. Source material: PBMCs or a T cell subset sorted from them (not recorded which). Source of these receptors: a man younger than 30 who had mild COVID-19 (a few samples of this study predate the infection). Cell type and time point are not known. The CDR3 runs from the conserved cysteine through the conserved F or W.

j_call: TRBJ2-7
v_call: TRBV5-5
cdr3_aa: CASSLLGSSYEQYF

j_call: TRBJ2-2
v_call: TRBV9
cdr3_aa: CASSVGLRGETHTNTGELFF

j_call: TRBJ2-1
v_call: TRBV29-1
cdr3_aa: CSVVTSGGAYIYEQFF

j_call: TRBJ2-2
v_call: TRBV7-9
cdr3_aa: CASSLLGSGELFF

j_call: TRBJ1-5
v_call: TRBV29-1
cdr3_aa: CSVTLGGANQPQHF

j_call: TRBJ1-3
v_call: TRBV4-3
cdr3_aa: CASSQDQSLSGNTIYF

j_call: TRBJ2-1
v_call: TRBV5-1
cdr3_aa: CASGRISYNEQFF

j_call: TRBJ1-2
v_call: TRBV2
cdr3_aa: CASRDKGARGYTF

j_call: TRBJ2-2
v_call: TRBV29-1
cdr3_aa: CSTYRGTGELFF

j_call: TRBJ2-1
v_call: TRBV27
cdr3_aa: CASSLDSLGGRNEQFF

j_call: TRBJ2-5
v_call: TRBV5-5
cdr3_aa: CASSLRQGGETQYF

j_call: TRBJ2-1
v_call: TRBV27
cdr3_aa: CASSSTGFNEQFF

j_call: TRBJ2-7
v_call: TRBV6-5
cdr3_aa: CASSHRGGSYEQYF

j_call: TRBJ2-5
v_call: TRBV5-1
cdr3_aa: CASSSHPGTQETQYF

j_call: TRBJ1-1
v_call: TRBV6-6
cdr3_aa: CASFWGGMNTEAFF

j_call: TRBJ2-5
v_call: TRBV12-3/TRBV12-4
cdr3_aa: CASSSPMGGETQYF

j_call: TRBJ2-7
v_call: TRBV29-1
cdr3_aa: CSVGNGYYEQYF

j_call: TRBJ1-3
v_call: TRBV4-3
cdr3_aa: CASSPRQGPGNTIYF

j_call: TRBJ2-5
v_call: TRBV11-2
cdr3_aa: CASSLEVGGPQETQYF

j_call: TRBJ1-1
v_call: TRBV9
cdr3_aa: CASSPEGEPAETEAFF

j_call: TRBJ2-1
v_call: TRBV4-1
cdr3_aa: CASSQDKSSGGYNEQFF

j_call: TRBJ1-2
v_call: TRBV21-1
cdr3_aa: CASSNWASPNYGYTF

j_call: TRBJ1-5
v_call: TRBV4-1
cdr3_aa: CASSQVQGEAQPQHF

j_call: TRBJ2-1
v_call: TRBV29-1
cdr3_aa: CSAGGNEQFF

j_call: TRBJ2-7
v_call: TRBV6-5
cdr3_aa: CASSYHPMVWLAAGEQYF

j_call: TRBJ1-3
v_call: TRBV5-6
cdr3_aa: CASSLSGVPGNTIYF

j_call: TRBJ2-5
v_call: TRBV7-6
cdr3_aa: CASSLGHSQTQYF

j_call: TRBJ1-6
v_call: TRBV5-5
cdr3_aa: CASSSRGGNSPLHF

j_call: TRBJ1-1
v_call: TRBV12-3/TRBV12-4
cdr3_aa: CASSLVGITEAFF

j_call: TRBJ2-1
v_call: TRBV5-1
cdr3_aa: CASSSSRVGDSYNEQFF

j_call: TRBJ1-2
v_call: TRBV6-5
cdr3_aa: CASRIPGGGNYGYTF

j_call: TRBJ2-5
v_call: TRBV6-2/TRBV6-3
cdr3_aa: CASSYSPDSLRETQYF

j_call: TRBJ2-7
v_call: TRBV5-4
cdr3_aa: CASSLGDIPYEQYF

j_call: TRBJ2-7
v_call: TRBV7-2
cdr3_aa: CASSTAVTYEQYF

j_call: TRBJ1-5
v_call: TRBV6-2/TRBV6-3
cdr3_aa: CASSPDRGSNQPQHF

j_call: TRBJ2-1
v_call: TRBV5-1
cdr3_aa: CASRLAGSSYNEQFF

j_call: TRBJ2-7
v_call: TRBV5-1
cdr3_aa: CASSLEAGGTYEQYF

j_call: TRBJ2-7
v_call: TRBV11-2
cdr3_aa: CASSLLMNSAYEQYF

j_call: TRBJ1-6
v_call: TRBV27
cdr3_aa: CASSYSGLYSPLHF

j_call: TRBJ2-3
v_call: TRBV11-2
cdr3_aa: CASSFGPVPDTQYF

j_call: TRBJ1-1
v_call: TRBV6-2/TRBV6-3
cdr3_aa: CASKNYRENTEAFF

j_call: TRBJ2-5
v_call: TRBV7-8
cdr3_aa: CASSSGLAGALETQYF

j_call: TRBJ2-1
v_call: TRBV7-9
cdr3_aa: CAEIDGQDSYNEQFF

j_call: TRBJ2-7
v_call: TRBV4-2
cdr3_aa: CASSSGSGGVYEQYF

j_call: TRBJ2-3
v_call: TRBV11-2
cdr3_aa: CASSYGKFSTDTQYF

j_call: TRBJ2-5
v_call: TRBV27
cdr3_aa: CASSLWGGEGETQYF